The present T cell receptor beta chain was sequenced within a study of blood T cell repertoires in COVID-19. Looking at the study overall: There were acute and convalescent COVID-19 samples, and they came from the United States, Italy and Spain. The cDNA or gDNA used as material had been derived from T cells, B-cell-depleted T cells, or PBMCs.

With 2 bases removed from V and 4 bases from J, the gap between germline ends came to 11 bases. The germline CDR1 and CDR2 sequences are MNHEY and SVGEGT. CDR3 length equals 14 residues. Study processing details: Nucleated cell counts were estimated from reference gene primer amplification. Generated by immunoSEQ multiplex PCR, the TCRdb table keeps only in-frame clones and is missing some. V, J and clone size are taken as reported in that table, and D and trimming were inferred from the DNA itself. The data hold about 360,000 clones, with about four fifths observed a single time. The chain recombines TRBV6-2 or TRBV6-3 with TRBJ1-2; maybe TRBD1 (5 bases). This receptor was identified in a man aged 30 to 39 with active or convalescent COVID-19. Sequencing used peripheral blood. CDR3 protein: CASSYRTGSYGYTF. The CDR3 coding sequence is TGTGCCAGCAGTTACCGAACAGGATCCTATGGCTACACCTTC.